Each of the 9 T cell receptor beta chains below was sequenced from the same sample in a study of OX40 agonist ivuxolimab in advanced cancers. Sequencing was performed with immunoSEQ multiplex PCR; in TCRdb, only in-frame clones are kept and a portion is missing. This table holds 74,000 or so clones, roughly 85% found once. Sequenced material: CD4+ or CD8+ T cells sorted from blood, taken in a trial of the OX40 agonist ivuxolimab. The receptors were sampled from an adult with an advanced solid tumor such as melanoma, head and neck, liver or kidney cancer.

The chain recombines TRBV5-6 with TRBJ2-4; D might be TRBD1 (6 bases). V lost 4 bases, J lost 8 bases, and 13 bases lay in between. Per the germline V gene, CDR1 is SGHDT and CDR2 is YYEEEE. The CDR3 sequence is 13 residues long. The CDR3 DNA reads TGTGCCAGCAGCCTACCGGACAGTTACATTCAGTACTTC. This encodes CASSLPDSYIQYF.

The chain employs TRBV5-6 and TRBJ1-1; D possibly corresponds to TRBD1 (6 bases). The CDR3 has 12 amino acids. Germline V gene sequence: CDR1 SGHDT, CDR2 YYEEEE. With 4 bases removed from V and 11 bases from J, the gap between germline ends came to 15 bases. The CDR3 loop reads CASSDYPGVAFF. CDR3 nucleotide sequence: TGTGCCAGCAGCGACTACCCAGGGGTGGCTTTCTTT.

The chain carries TRBV20-1 and TRBJ2-1; no clear D gene. V was shortened by 3 bases and J by 7 bases, with 7 bases between the two germline ends. The germline gives CDR1 DFQATT, CDR2 SNEGSKA (reference sequence). The CDR3 spans 11 residues. CDR3: CSASLGNEQFF. CDR3 in DNA: TGCAGTGCTAGTCTAGGAAATGAGCAGTTCTTC.

The V gene is TRBV10-3, the J gene TRBJ2-5; D may be TRBD1 (6 bases). The CDR3 contains 11 residues. Germline CDR1 reads ENHRY; CDR2 reads SYGVKD. The V end lost 9 bases, the J end lost 3 bases, and 8 bases lay between the germline ends. CDR3 DNA: TGTGCCATAGGACAGAAAGAGACCCAGTACTTC. This encodes CAIGQKETQYF.

The V gene is TRBV7-6, the J gene TRBJ2-7, with D possibly TRBD1 on 6 matching bases. Trimming left V 1 base short and J 3 bases short, with 7 bases between. CDR3 length equals 13 residues. From germline, CDR1 is SGHVS and CDR2 FNYEAQ. Here the CDR3 reads CASSLGQVYEQYF. The CDR3 DNA sequence: TGTGCCAGCAGCTTAGGACAGGTCTACGAGCAGTACTTC.

The chain combines TRBV7-3 with TRBJ2-3, with 12 bases matching TRBD2. Trimming took 5 bases from V and 5 from J; bases not matched to a gene: 5. Looked up from germline, CDR1 is SGHTA and CDR2 is FQGTGA. The CDR3 totals 15 residues. The CDR3 here is CASSATSGGGDTQYF. The DNA for the CDR3 is TGTGCCAGCAGCGCGACTAGCGGGGGCGGAGATACGCAGTATTTT.

The gene calls are TRBV28 and TRBJ2-5, with D tentatively TRBD2 (7 bases). V was trimmed by 6 bases and J by 3 bases, leaving 17 bases between them. The length of the CDR3 is 15 residues. CDR1 is MDHEN, CDR2 SYDVKM, per germline. The CDR3 is CASRGGARPEETQYF. The CDR3 DNA reads TGTGCCAGCAGAGGGGGGGCACGCCCGGAAGAGACCCAGTACTTC.

This chain connects TRBV7-2 to TRBJ2-7; the D is unclear. CDR3 size: 14 residues. The germline V gene has CDR1 SGHTA and CDR2 FQGNSA. The V and J ends lost 1 base and 3 bases respectively, with 10 bases between them. CDR3 loop: CASSLGVGGYEQYF. The CDR3 region has the DNA TGTGCCAGCAGCTTAGGAGTAGGTGGCTACGAGCAGTACTTC.

The CDR3: CASSLATGTGNEQFF. CDR3 DNA: TGCGCCAGCAGCTTGGCTACAGGGACGGGCAATGAGCAGTTCTTC. The rearrangement links TRBV5-1 to TRBJ2-1; tentatively, D is TRBD1 (6 bases). The CDR3 consists of 15 residues. The V end was cut by 0 bases, the J end by 6 bases, with 13 bases between. Germline CDR1 is SGHRS and CDR2 is YFSETQ.